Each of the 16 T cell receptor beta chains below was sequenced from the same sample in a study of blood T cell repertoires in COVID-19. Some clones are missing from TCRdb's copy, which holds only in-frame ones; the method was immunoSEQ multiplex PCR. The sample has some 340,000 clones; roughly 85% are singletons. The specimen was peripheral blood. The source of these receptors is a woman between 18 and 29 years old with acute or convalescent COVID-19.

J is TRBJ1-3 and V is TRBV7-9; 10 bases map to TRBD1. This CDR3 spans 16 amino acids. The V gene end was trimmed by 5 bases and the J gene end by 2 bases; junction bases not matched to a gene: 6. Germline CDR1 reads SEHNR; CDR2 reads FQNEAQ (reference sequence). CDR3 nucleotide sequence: TGTGCCAGCAGCACCCGGGACAGGGGACCTGGAAACACCATATATTTT. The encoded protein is CASSTRDRGPGNTIYF.

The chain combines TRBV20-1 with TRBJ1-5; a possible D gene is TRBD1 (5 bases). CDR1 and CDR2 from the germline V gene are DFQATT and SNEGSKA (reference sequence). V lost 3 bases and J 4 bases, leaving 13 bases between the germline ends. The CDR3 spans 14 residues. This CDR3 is CSASYRWANQPQHF. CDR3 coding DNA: TGCAGTGCTAGTTACAGGTGGGCTAATCAGCCCCAGCATTTT.

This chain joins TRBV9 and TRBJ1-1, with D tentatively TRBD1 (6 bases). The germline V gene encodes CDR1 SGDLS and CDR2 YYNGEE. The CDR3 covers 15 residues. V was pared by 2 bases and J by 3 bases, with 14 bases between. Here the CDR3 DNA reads TGTGCCAGCAGCGTGACGACAGGAGTAGACACTGAAGCTTTCTTT. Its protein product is CASSVTTGVDTEAFF.

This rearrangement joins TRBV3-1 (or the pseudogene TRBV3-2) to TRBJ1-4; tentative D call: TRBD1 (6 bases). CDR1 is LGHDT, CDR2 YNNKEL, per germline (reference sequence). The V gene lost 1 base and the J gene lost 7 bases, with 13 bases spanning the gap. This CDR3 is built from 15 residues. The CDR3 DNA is TGTGCCAGCAGCCAAGGCTCAGGGGTTAGTGAAAAACTGTTTTTT. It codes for CASSQGSGVSEKLFF.

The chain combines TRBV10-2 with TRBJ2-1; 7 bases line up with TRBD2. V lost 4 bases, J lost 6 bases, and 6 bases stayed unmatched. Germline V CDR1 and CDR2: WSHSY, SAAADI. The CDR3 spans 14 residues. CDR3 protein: CASSVGGEFNEQFF. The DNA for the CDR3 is TGCGCCAGCAGTGTTGGGGGGGAATTCAATGAGCAGTTCTTC.

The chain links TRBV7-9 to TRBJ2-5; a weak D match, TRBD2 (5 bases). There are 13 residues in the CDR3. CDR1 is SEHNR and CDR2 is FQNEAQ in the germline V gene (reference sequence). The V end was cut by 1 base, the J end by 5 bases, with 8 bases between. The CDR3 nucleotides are TGTGCCAGCAGCTTAGGGACGGGGGAGACCCAGTACTTC. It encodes CASSLGTGETQYF. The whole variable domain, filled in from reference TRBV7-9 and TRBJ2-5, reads DTGVSQNPRHKITKRGQNVTFRCDPISEHNRLYWYRQTLGQGPEFLTYFQNEAQLEKSRLLSDRFSAERPKGSFSTLEIQRTEQGDSAMYLCASSLGTGETQYFGPGTRLLVL.

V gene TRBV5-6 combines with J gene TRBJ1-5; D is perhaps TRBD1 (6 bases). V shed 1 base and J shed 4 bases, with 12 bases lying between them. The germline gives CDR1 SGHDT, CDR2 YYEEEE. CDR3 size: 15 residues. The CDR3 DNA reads TGTGCCAGCAGCTTGAAGTGGACAGTTAATCAGCCCCAGCATTTT. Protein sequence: CASSLKWTVNQPQHF.

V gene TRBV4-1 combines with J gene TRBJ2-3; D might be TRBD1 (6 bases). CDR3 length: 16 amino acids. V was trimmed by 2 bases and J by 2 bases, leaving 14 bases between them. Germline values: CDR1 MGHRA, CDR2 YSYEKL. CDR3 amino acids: CASSQKGQIPTDTQYF. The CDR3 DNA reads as TGCGCCAGCAGCCAAAAAGGACAGATTCCCACAGATACGCAGTATTTT.

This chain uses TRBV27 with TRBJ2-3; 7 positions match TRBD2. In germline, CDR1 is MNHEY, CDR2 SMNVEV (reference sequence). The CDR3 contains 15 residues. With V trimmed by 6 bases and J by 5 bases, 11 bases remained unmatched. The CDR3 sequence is CASSLVRESVDTQYF. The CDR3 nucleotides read TGTGCCAGCAGCTTGGTGCGGGAGAGCGTAGATACGCAGTATTTT.

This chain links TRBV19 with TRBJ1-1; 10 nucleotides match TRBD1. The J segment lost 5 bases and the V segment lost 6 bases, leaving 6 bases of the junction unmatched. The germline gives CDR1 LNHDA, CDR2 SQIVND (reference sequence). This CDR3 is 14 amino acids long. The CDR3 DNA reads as TGTGCCAGTAGCTCGACAGGGGGCCGGACTGAAGCTTTCTTT. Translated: CASSSTGGRTEAFF.

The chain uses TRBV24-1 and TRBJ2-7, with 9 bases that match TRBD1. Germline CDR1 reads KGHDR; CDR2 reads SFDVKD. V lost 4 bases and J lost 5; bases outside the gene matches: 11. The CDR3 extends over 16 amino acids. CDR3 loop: CATSDPAGTGRHEQYF. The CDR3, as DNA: TGTGCCACCAGTGACCCTGCCGGGACAGGGAGGCACGAGCAGTACTTC.

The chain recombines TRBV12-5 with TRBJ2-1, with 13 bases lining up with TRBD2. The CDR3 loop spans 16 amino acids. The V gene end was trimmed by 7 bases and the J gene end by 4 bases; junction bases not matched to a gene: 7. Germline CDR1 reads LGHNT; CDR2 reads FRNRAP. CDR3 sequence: CASAVGGLAGYNEQFF. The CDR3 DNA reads TGTGCTAGTGCCGTGGGGGGACTAGCGGGGTACAATGAGCAGTTCTTC.

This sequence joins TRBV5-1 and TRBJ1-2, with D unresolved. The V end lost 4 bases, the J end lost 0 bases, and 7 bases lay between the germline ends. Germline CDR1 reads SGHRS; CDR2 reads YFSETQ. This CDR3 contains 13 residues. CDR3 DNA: TGCGCCAGCAGCCCCAACTCTAACTATGGCTACACCTTC. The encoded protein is CASSPNSNYGYTF.

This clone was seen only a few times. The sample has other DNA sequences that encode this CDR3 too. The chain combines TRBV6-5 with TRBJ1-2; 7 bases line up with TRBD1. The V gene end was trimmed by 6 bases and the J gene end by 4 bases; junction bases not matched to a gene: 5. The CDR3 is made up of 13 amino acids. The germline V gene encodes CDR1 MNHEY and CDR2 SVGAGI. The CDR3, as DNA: TGTGCCAGCAGGCGGACAGGAGGCTATGGCTACACCTTC. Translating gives CASRRTGGYGYTF.

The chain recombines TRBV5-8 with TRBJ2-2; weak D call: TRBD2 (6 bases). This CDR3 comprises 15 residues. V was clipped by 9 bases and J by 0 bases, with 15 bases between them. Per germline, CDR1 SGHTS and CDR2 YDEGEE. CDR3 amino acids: CAIPPTSPNTGELFF. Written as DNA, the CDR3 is TGTGCCATACCCCCGACTAGTCCGAACACCGGGGAGCTGTTTTTT.

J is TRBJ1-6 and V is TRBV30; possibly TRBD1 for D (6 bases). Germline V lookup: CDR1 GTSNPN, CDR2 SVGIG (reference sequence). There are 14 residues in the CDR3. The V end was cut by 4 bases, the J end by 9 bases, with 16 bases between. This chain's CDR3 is CAWTNGGAGSPLHF. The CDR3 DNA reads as TGTGCCTGGACCAACGGGGGGGCTGGTTCACCCCTCCACTTT.